The 7 T cell receptor beta chains given below trace back to one sample, sequenced in a study of tumor-infiltrating lymphocytes in primary liver carcinoma (dated 2017 in TCRdb). Total RNA and DNA were co-extracted without cell sorting from roughly 20-30 mg of bulk tissue using the AllPrep DNA/RNA mini kit. Sequencing was carried out with an Illumina HiSeq 2500. Starting from approximately 460 ng total RNA, TCRbeta-specific cDNA was produced by reverse transcription with a constant-region primer and ProtoScript II reverse transcriptase. Three nested multiplex PCR rounds, following a slightly modified ARM-PCR procedure, were used to build the TCRbeta libraries. Each of the first two PCR rounds ran for about 10 cycles and used multiplex TRBV1-TRBV30 forward primers together with a Cbeta reverse primer. TCRdb's own reprocessing of the public reads used fastp at Q25 and MiXCR and kept productive beta chains. CDR3 protein duplicates are merged, each entry listing the most common genes and DNA. The table for this sample lists about 66,000 distinct CDR3 sequences; about 65% of them were counted only once. The ten largest clones represent less than 45% of the sample.

The specimen sequenced was liver tumor tissue from sampling region 4. This specimen's cell subset or site label, per the study, means: tumor region T4, right-lateral pole. The receptors originated from a man in his forties or fifties with primary liver carcinoma and hepatitis B virus infection.

Worth noting for this clonotype: This CDR3 fails to terminate in the conserved phenylalanine or tryptophan, so it likely reflects a read error. The chain recombines TRBV6-5 with TRBJ2-2; 11 nucleotides align to TRBD2. The CDR3 has 17 amino acids. Germline-derived CDR1 and CDR2 are MNHEY and SVGAGI. The V gene end was trimmed by 9 bases and the J gene end by 6 bases; junction bases not matched to a gene: 15. The CDR3 region has the DNA TGTGCCAGTAGCCCGGCCTCACTAGCGGGAGTCCCCGGGGAGCTGTTTTCT. Encoded protein: CASSPASLAGVPGELFS.

With regard to this clonotype: Without the conserved terminal phenylalanine or tryptophan, this CDR3 likely stems from a read error. The chain couples TRBV6-6 to TRBJ2-5, with D tentatively TRBD1 (6 bases). CDR3 length: 13 residues. The V gene's germline CDR1 is MNHNY and CDR2 SVGAGI (reference sequence). This chain's CDR3 is CAGSYWQGETQYL. The DNA of the CDR3 is TGTGCCGGCAGTTACTGGCAGGGGGAGACCCAGTACTTG.

The chain recombines TRBV30 with TRBJ2-1; D is uncertain. The CDR3 runs to 13 residues. CDR1 and CDR2 (germline): GTSNPN, SVGIG (reference sequence). Trimming cost V 4 bases and J 9 bases, with 16 bases left between them. The DNA for the CDR3 is TGTGCCTGGAATGTACTTCTCCGGGTTGAGCAGTTCTTC. Its translation is CAWNVLLRVEQFF.

In regard to this clonotype: The junction shows a germline mismatch at one end, possibly a read error. The genes are TRBV10-2 and TRBJ1-2; 7 positions match TRBD1. The CDR3 has 12 residues. CDR1 is WSHSY and CDR2 is SAAADI in the germline V gene. CDR3 in DNA: TGCACCAGCAGTGAGGTACAGGGGGGCTACACCTTC. It is translated as CTSSEVQGGYTF.

In the case of this clonotype: Mismatch with germline at one junction end may stem from a read error. V gene TRBV10-3 combines with J gene TRBJ1-2, with 8 bases identical to TRBD1. Per germline, CDR1 ENHRY and CDR2 SYGVKD. CDR3 length equals 14 residues. CDR3 in DNA: TGTGCCATCAGTGAGTCGGTGGGACAGGCCGGCTACGCCTTC. This sequence encodes CAISESVGQAGYAF.

To note about this clonotype: This CDR3 is missing its conserved last phenylalanine or tryptophan, likely due to a read error. The chain uses TRBV13 and TRBJ2-1; D is unclear. Germline V CDR1 and CDR2: PRHDT, FYEKMQ (reference sequence). The CDR3 loop spans 12 amino acids. The CDR3 spells CVSSSLPNEQFL. CDR3 nucleotides: TGTGTCAGCAGCTCACTGCCCAATGAGCAGTTCTTA.

This clonotype was counted a single time. This chain connects TRBV4-1 to TRBJ2-1; 10 bases match TRBD2. The CDR3 covers 16 residues. Per germline, CDR1 MGHRA and CDR2 YSYEKL. With 1 base clipped from V and 3 bases from J, the junction kept 3 bases outside the gene matches. CDR3 DNA: TGCGCCAGCAGCCAAGCCGGGACTAGCGTCTACAATGAGCAGTTCTTC. Protein product: CASSQAGTSVYNEQFF.